Listed here is a single TCR beta chain. Its antigen is unidentified. The table came from immunoSEQ multiplex PCR; TCRdb's copy has only in-frame clones and leaves some out. There are under 40,000 clones in the sample; roughly 71% occur only once, and more than 3.5% lies in the top ten. Ipilimumab CTLA-4 blockade and focal radiation were given to patients with chemo-refractory metastatic non-small-cell lung cancer. This entry belongs to a study of radiotherapy plus CTLA-4 blockade in lung cancer. Findings and caveats of the study: In blood, after radiotherapy plus ipilimumab, tumor-derived TCR clones expanded.

J lost 1 base, V lost 4 bases, and 6 bases had no gene match. CDR1 is SGHTA, CDR2 FQGTGA, per germline. The CDR3 covers 16 residues. The source was peripheral blood, collected from a patient treated with radiotherapy plus ipilimumab. The rearrangement links TRBV7-3 to TRBJ2-2, with TRBD2 matching 7 bases. The receptor was isolated from a human donor with non-small cell lung cancer who had stable disease on radiotherapy plus ipilimumab. The CDR3 is CASSSLGRMNTGELFF. CDR3 in DNA: TGTGCCAGCAGCTCCCTCGGGAGGATGAACACCGGGGAGCTGTTTTTT.